This T cell receptor (beta chain) was identified during a study of blood T cell repertoires in COVID-19. Original processing notes: Nucleated cell number was recorded as an estimate derived from reference gene primer amplification. Clones were read by immunoSEQ multiplex PCR, and TCRdb kept only the in-frame ones, dropping some. That table gives V, J and clone size, and the DNA gave D and trimming. The table records roughly 130,000 clones, 88% of them present only once. The CDR3 extends over 14 amino acids. CDR1 and CDR2 (germline): MNHEY, SMNVEV (reference sequence). V lost 6 bases, J lost 1 base, and 13 bases lay in between.

The receptor was derived from a human donor with COVID-19, enrolled during active disease. The donor label of this sample is uncertain. Sequencing was performed on peripheral blood. The chain is built from TRBV27 and TRBJ2-7; D possibly corresponds to TRBD2 (5 bases). CDR3 nucleotides: TGTGCCAGCAGATTTATGGGGAGTTCCTACGAGCAGTACTTC. Translation: CASRFMGSSYEQYF.